This T cell receptor (beta chain) stems from a study of T cells in Graves' hyperthyroidism and ophthalmopathy. Researchers amplified the TCR beta CDR3 regions from RNA transcripts. Researchers ran a first-round RT-PCR on the TCR CDR3 using the HTBI primer set. One entry per CDR3 protein, called by TCRdb with MiXCR from the multiplex PCR reads. The profile covers roughly 380,000 distinct CDR3 sequences, with about 15% appearing a single time and approximately 11% taken by the ten largest. The sequenced sample consisted of blood. This clonotype was sampled from a woman in her sixties or seventies with Graves' hyperthyroidism.

CDR3 region: CASSISAGGETQYF. CDR3 coding DNA: TGTGCCAGTAGTATTTCGGCAGGGGGAGAGACCCAGTACTTC. V is TRBV19 and J is TRBJ2-5, with 7 nucleotides matching TRBD1. The CDR3 is 14 residues long. CDR1 and CDR2 from the germline V gene are LNHDA and SQIVND (reference sequence). With V trimmed by 3 bases and J by 4 bases, 5 bases remained unmatched.